This T cell receptor (beta chain) was retrieved from a study of blood T cells in healthy people across ages. Whole-study results and caveats: No one knew whether donors had CMV, which possibly confounded expanded clonotype changes. TCR beta diversity, measured per million T cells, fell in a roughly linear way with age.

It was with a sample-barcoded 5' primer and a J-beta primer mix that a second PCR of roughly 7 to 12 cycles was run. Each CDR3 protein is one row after TCRdb ran MiXCR on the 5' RACE reads. The data contain approximately 730,000 distinct CDR3 sequences, roughly 44% of them seen just once; the ten biggest clones take up less than 25%. Extracted total RNA amounted to at least 5.5 micrograms for each sample. Trimming removed 0 bases from V and 6 bases from J; junction bases left unmatched: 1. The CDR3 has 15 residues. CDR1 is SGDLS, CDR2 YYNGEE, per germline. Worth noting for this clonotype: Its specificity is not known.

The sample was blood. The clonotype comes from a woman aged 55-69 years in good health. This chain links TRBV9 with TRBJ2-1; 12 nucleotides align to TRBD1. Written as DNA, the CDR3 is TGTGCCAGCAGCGTAGAGGGACAGGGGGCCAATGAGCAGTTCTTC. This sequence encodes CASSVEGQGANEQFF.